This T cell receptor (beta chain) stems from a study of breast tumors, draining lymph nodes, adjacent tissues (dated by TCRdb to the mid-2010s). For the study in its entirety: TCR beta repertoires were compared across tumor, adjacent nontumor tissue and axillary lymph nodes obtained from breast cancer patients. The study was designed to assess the relationships and possible T-cell exchange between tumor, surrounding tissue and draining lymph node repertoires in human breast cancer.

Data came from an Illumina HiSeq 2000. Multiplex PCR amplification was used to generate the TCR beta chain libraries. High-throughput sequencing was used to analyze the amplified TCR beta chain products. TCRdb ran its own pipeline on the public reads, namely fastp trimming at Q25 and MiXCR clone calling, and kept in-frame beta chains. Identical CDR3 protein sequences are pooled into one entry, listed with their most common genes and DNA. The sample contains 20,000 to 25,000 distinct CDR3 sequences, roughly 30% of them found a single time. The ten top clones hold 11% of the sample. This clonotype was found many times. It has no known antigen specificity. No base-level quality is on record; no much larger clone is a single base apart. The CDR3 holds 17 amino acids from the cysteine to the phenylalanine. Just the 51-base CDR3 DNA is kept, in frame starting at base 1. As encoded in the germline V gene, CDR1 is LGHNA while CDR2 is YNFKEQ. At the junction V is shortened by 0 bases and J by 5 bases, with 19 bases in between.

General conclusions and limits of the study: The similarity between tumor and nontumor tissue repertoires was significantly greater in luminal-like breast cancer than in basal-like breast cancer. The conclusion that tumor T cells originate in lymph nodes was framed as consistent with a hypothesis rather than directly demonstrated. The data were considered consistent with most tumor T cells being derived from the lymph node and subsequently expanding within tumor tissue. Tumor T-cell repertoires showed less diversity than lymph node repertoires and more diversity than nontumor tissue repertoires, and tumor T-cell repertoires showed preferential V and J gene usage.

The clonotype comes from a female donor with breast cancer. Some clones in this sample may be carry-over from other donors' samples. The chain links TRBV4-2 with TRBJ1-2, with the D gene uncertain. The sample consisted of breast tumor tissue. CDR3 protein: CASSQDFSSYQGYGYTF. The DNA reads as follows: TGTGCCAGCAGCCAAGATTTTAGCTCGTACCAAGGGTATGGCTACACCTTC.